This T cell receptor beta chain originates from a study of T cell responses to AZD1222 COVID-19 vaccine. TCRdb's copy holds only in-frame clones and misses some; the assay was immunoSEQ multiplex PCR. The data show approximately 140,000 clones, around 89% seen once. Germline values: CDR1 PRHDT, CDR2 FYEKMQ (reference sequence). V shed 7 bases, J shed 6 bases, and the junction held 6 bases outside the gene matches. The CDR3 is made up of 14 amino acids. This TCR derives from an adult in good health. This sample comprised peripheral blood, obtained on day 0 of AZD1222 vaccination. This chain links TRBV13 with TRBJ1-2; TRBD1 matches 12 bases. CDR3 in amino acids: CASTWGQGADGYTF. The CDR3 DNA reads TGTGCCAGCACCTGGGGACAGGGGGCCGATGGCTACACCTTC.